This T cell receptor (beta chain) comes out of a study of regulatory T cells in long-lasting Graves disease. The overall study: Positivity for TSH receptor antibodies plus over 5 years of antithyroid drugs meant persistent Graves' disease.

This sample's time point: persistent/refractory GD, antithyroid drugs over 5 years with positive TRAb. Construction of the TCR library relied on RNA isolated from PBMCs. Arm-PCR of CDR3 regions and iRepertoire HTBI primers were the basis on which TCR beta libraries were built. TCRdb re-analysed the multiplex PCR reads in MiXCR, keeping a single row per CDR3 protein. This sample has 350,000 to 500,000 distinct CDR3 sequences, with over 20% found just once. Deletions cut 10 bases from V and 10 bases from J, with 18 bases between. CDR1 and CDR2 from the germline V gene are ENHRY and SYGVKD. The CDR3 spans 12 residues.

The sample was peripheral blood mononuclear cells (PBMCs), taken when the disease was refractory, from a patient treated with antithyroid drugs. The chain combines TRBV10-3 with TRBJ2-3, with unresolved D. This clonotype originated in a female donor with Graves disease. The CDR3 region is CATAANYGAQYF. CDR3 in DNA: TGTGCCACCGCGGCCAATTATGGGGCGCAGTATTTT.